This T cell receptor (beta chain) was sequenced during a study of identical twins. This clonotype was recorded a few times. What it binds is unknown. Healthy Caucasian donors formed the entire cohort. Overall study results and limits: Researchers caution that invariant MAIT and iNKT cells could partly confound zero-insertion analyses. Among out-of-frame alpha sequences shared by twins, low generation probability occurred in excess.

CDR1 is ENHRY, CDR2 SYGVKD, per germline. V trimming: 3 bases; J trimming: 1 base; junction bases outside the gene matches: 5. This CDR3 has 16 residues. TCRdb called the 5' RACE reads again in MiXCR, with one record for every CDR3 protein. The sample consists of about 210,000 distinct CDR3 sequences, around a tenth of them appearing once. The chain has TRBV10-3 and TRBJ2-3; TRBD1 matches at 9 bases. The receptor was isolated from a woman aged 18-29 years in good health. Input material: memory (CD45RO+) T cells sorted from blood. The chain's CDR3 is CAISEPDRGGTDTQYF. The DNA of the CDR3 is TGTGCCATCAGTGAACCGGACAGGGGAGGCACAGATACGCAGTATTTT.